What follows are 19 T cell receptor beta chains derived from one specimen sequenced in a study of T-cell reconstitution after alpha-beta-depleted transplantation in children. During its preparation, the TCRbeta library received unique molecular identifiers. TCRdb reprocessed the PCR reads with MiXCR, giving one entry per CDR3 protein. The data hold around 370,000 distinct CDR3 sequences, with about a tenth observed a single time. The sample here was PBMCs from the stem cell graft donor, taken from the stem cell graft. The receptors shown here come from a human donor who donated a stem cell graft to a child with acute lymphoblastic leukemia.

Here the CDR3 reads CASSLDREGGYTF. The CDR3, as DNA: TGTGCCAGCAGCTTAGACAGGGAAGGTGGCTACACCTTC. The rearrangement joins TRBV7-2 to TRBJ1-2; D is possibly TRBD1 (6 bases). V dropped 1 base and J dropped 7 bases, with 10 bases sitting between them. This CDR3 comprises 13 residues. CDR1 and CDR2 from the germline V gene are SGHTA and FQGNSA.

This clonotype showed up just a few times. The chain carries TRBV12-3 or TRBV12-4 and TRBJ2-5; the match to TRBD2 covers 8 bases. Germline trimming cut 5 bases from V and 5 bases from J; bases unmatched to any gene: 7. The CDR3 consists of 14 residues. The CDR3 DNA reads TGTGCCAGCAGTGCCGGGAGGGCCGGGGAGACCCAGTACTTC. It encodes CASSAGRAGETQYF.

This clonotype has a handful of counts. The V call is TRBV10-3, the J call TRBJ2-3; D remains ambiguous. Trimming left V 2 bases short and J 2 bases short, with 14 bases between. CDR3 length equals 16 residues. CDR1 is ENHRY, CDR2 SYGVKD, per germline. In DNA, the CDR3 is TGTGCCATCAGTGAGCCCCCCCCAGCACTCACAGATACGCAGTATTTT. It codes for CAISEPPPALTDTQYF.

This clonotype was observed at least ten times. V gene TRBV5-5 combines with J gene TRBJ2-7; D is unresolved. This CDR3 contains 13 residues. The V end lost 1 base, the J end lost 0 bases, and 5 bases lay between the germline ends. The germline gives CDR1 SGHKS, CDR2 YYEKEE (reference sequence). The CDR3 here is CASSLHSSYEQYF. DNA of the CDR3: TGTGCCAGCAGCTTGCACAGCTCCTACGAGCAGTACTTC.

In this sample, this clonotype turned up a few times. The chain recombines TRBV7-8 with TRBJ2-5; no reliable D call. Germline lookup yields CDR1 SGHVS and CDR2 FQNEAQ. The length of the CDR3 is 18 residues. V lost 1 base and J 4 bases, leaving 22 bases between the germline ends. In DNA form, the CDR3 reads TGTGCCAGCAGCTTAGGGCGACTTGGGGTTATATGGCGAGAGACCCAGTACTTC. This sequence encodes CASSLGRLGVIWRETQYF.

This chain joins TRBV4-1 and TRBJ2-2; TRBD2 matches at 7 bases. Trimming took 0 bases from V and 5 from J; bases not matched to a gene: 9. The CDR3 is 17 residues long. Germline assignment: CDR1 MGHRA and CDR2 YSYEKL. The CDR3 spells CASSQDRAGGRTGELFF. Here the CDR3 DNA reads TGCGCCAGCAGCCAAGACAGGGCTGGCGGGAGAACCGGGGAGCTGTTTTTT.

This clonotype was counted between two and nine times. The rearrangement uses TRBV5-1 and TRBJ2-7; 7 nucleotides match TRBD1. The J segment lost 3 bases and the V segment lost 0 bases, leaving 3 bases of the junction unmatched. Looked up from germline, CDR1 is SGHRS and CDR2 is YFSETQ. The CDR3 covers 14 residues. The CDR3 nucleotides are TGCGCCAGCAGCTTGGCGACAGGGTTCTACGAGCAGTACTTC. Residues: CASSLATGFYEQYF.

The genes are TRBV18 and TRBJ2-1; 9 nucleotides agree with TRBD1. With V trimmed by 6 bases and J by 6 bases, 9 bases remained unmatched. The CDR3 totals 15 residues. The germline V gene encodes CDR1 KGHSH and CDR2 LQKENI. The chain's CDR3 is CASSQTGGVRNEQFF. CDR3 coding DNA: TGTGCCAGCTCTCAGACAGGGGGAGTTCGCAATGAGCAGTTCTTC. The full variable domain, completed using reference TRBV18 and TRBJ2-1, is NAGVMQNPRHLVRRRGQEARLRCSPMKGHSHVYWYRQLPEEGLKFMVYLQKENIIDESGMPKERFSAEFPKEGPSILRIQQVVRGDSAAYFCASSQTGGVRNEQFFGPGTRLTVL.

A few counts support this clonotype. The chain uses TRBV9 and TRBJ2-1; a possible D gene is TRBD1 (6 bases). CDR1 is SGDLS and CDR2 is YYNGEE in the germline V gene. Trimming took off 0 bases at V and 7 bases at J, with 17 bases between the two ends. The CDR3 is 16 residues long. Here the CDR3 reads CASSVVGTRGINEQFF. The CDR3 coding sequence is TGTGCCAGCAGCGTAGTGGGGACAAGGGGGATTAATGAGCAGTTCTTC.

As to this clonotype: Sequence at one end of the junction differs from germline and may be a read error. This chain joins TRBV19 and TRBJ1-1; D is possibly TRBD1 (5 bases). This CDR3 spans 12 amino acids. Germline V gives CDR1 LNHDA, CDR2 SQIVND (reference sequence). As DNA, the CDR3 is TGTGCCAGTAGTTACCGGGACGGTGAAGCTCTCTTT. Its protein is CASSYRDGEALF.

This chain joins TRBV5-1 and TRBJ1-5, with D hard to call. The V and J ends lost 0 bases and 7 bases respectively, with 11 bases between them. The CDR3 contains 14 residues. CDR1 is SGHRS and CDR2 is YFSETQ in the germline V gene. CDR3 residues: CASSLGPMGQPQHF. CDR3 sequence (DNA): TGCGCCAGCAGCTTGGGGCCCATGGGACAGCCCCAGCATTTT.

The chain couples TRBV11-2 to TRBJ2-3, with 7 positions matching TRBD1. V lost 5 bases, J lost 2 bases, and 13 bases stayed unmatched. Germline lookup yields CDR1 SGHAT and CDR2 FQNNGV. This CDR3 has 17 amino acids. The CDR3 DNA follows: TGTGCCAGCAGCCCCGGACAGGCCGGACATGACACAGATACGCAGTATTTT. Translation: CASSPGQAGHDTDTQYF.

There are a few counts of this clonotype. J is TRBJ2-1 and V is TRBV20-1, with TRBD1 matching over 9 bases. V gave up 1 base and J gave up 0 bases; unmatched junction bases: 7. CDR1 and CDR2 (germline): DFQATT, SNEGSKA (reference sequence). The CDR3 runs 17 residues. The CDR3 here is CSARAGTGPTSYNEQFF. CDR3 nucleotides: TGCAGTGCTAGAGCCGGGACAGGGCCTACCTCCTACAATGAGCAGTTCTTC.

This clonotype was found a few times. This rearrangement joins TRBV5-1 to TRBJ1-1, with D unclear. Germline V gene data show CDR1 as SGHRS and CDR2 as YFSETQ. This CDR3 is 15 amino acids long. The germline V and J ends were trimmed by 0 bases and 0 bases, with 9 bases remaining between them. CDR3 residues: CASSLETLMNTEAFF. Here the CDR3 DNA reads TGCGCCAGCAGCTTGGAGACATTAATGAACACTGAAGCTTTCTTT.

With regard to this clonotype: A much more abundant neighbour one base away suggests this may be a read error. The chain uses TRBV20-1 and TRBJ2-7, with 7 bases matching TRBD2. The V and J ends lost 0 bases and 0 bases, in that order; junction bases with no gene match: 5. The CDR3 spans 15 residues. The germline V gene encodes CDR1 DFQATT and CDR2 SNEGSKA (reference sequence). In DNA, the CDR3 is TGCAGTGCTAGAGATGCTTGCGGGAGCTCCTACGAGCAGTACTTC. This translates into CSARDACGSSYEQYF.

This clonotype was picked up many times. In DNA, the CDR3 is TGCAGTGCTAGAGATTGGGGGGGAGCTGAGCAGTTCTTC. It codes for CSARDWGGAEQFF. The V call is TRBV20-1, the J call TRBJ2-1; 7 nucleotides align to TRBD2. The V gene's germline CDR1 is DFQATT and CDR2 SNEGSKA (reference sequence). Losses at the gene ends were 0 bases for V and 9 bases for J; bases not matched to a gene: 5. CDR3 length: 13 amino acids.

This clonotype was picked up a small number of times. The rearrangement joins TRBV7-6 to TRBJ2-1; TRBD1 is a possible D gene (5 bases). Germline V gene sequence: CDR1 SGHVS, CDR2 FNYEAQ. The CDR3 is 12 amino acids. Trimming pared 5 bases from V and 8 bases from J, leaving 10 bases between. The CDR3: CASSGADDEQFF. The CDR3 region has the DNA TGTGCCAGCAGCGGGGCGGATGATGAGCAGTTCTTC.

The J gene is TRBJ2-7, the V gene TRBV6-2 or TRBV6-3; D remains unclear. CDR3 length: 15 amino acids. Trimming took 0 bases from V and 2 from J, leaving 11 bases between them. CDR1 is MNHEY, CDR2 SVGEGT, per germline. CDR3 in DNA: TGTGCCAGCAGTTACTCCAACGACCATACCTACGAGCAGTACTTC. Protein: CASSYSNDHTYEQYF.

This clonotype has a handful of counts. CDR3 coding DNA: TGTGCCAGCAGTTTACAGGGGGTTAACTATGGCTACACCTTC. Translation gives CASSLQGVNYGYTF. The rearrangement joins TRBV12-3 or TRBV12-4 to TRBJ1-2, with 7 bases that match TRBD1. CDR3 length: 14 residues. V gave up 2 bases and J gave up 1 base; unmatched junction bases: 1.